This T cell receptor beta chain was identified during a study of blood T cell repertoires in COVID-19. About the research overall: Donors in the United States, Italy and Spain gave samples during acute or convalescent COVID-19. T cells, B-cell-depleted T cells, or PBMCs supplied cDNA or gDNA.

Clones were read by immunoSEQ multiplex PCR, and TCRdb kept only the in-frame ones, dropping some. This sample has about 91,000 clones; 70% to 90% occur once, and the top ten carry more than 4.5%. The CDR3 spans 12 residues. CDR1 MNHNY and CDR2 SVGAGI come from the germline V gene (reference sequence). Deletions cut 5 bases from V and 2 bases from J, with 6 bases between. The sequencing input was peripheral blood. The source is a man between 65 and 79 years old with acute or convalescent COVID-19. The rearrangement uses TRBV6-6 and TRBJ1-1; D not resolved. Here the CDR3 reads CASSPLNTEAFF. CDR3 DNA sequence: TGTGCCAGCAGTCCCCTCAACACTGAAGCTTTCTTT.